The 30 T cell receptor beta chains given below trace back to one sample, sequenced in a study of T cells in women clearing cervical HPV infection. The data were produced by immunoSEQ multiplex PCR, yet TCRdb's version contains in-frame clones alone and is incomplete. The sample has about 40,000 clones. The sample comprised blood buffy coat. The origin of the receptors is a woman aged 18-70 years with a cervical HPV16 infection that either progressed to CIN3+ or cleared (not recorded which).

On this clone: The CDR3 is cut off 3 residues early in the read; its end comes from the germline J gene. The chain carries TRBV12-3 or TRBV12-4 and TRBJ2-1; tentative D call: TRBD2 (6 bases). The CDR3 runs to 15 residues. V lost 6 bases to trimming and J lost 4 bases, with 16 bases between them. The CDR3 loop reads CASSSGTPTYNEQFF. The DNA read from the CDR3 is TGTGCCAGCAGCTCCGGGACTCCCACTTACAATGAG.

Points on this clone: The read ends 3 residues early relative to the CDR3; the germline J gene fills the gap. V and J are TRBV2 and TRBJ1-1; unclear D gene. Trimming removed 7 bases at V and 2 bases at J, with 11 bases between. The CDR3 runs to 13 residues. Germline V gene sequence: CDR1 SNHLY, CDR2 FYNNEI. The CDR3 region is CASKQDFNTEAFF. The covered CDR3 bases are TGTGCCAGCAAGCAGGATTTCAACACTGAA.

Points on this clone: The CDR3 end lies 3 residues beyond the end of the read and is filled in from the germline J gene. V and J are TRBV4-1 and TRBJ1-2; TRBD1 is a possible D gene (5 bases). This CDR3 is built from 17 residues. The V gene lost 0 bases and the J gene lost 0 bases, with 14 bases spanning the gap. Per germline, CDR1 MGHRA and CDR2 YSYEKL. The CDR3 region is CASSQEAGPRPNYGYTF. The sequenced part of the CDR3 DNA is TGCGCCAGCAGCCAAGAGGCAGGGCCTAGACCTAACTATGGC.

CDR3 amino acids: CASSSPGLAGGPYEQYF. The DNA read from the CDR3 is TGTGCCAGCAGTTCCCCGGGACTAGCGGGAGGGCCCTACGAG. The genes are TRBV6-2 or TRBV6-3 and TRBJ2-7; the match to TRBD2 covers 16 bases. The CDR3 end falls 3 residues outside the read, so it is completed with the germline J gene. CDR1 and CDR2 from the germline V gene are MNHEY and SVGEGT. Trimming removed 4 bases from V and 2 bases from J; junction bases left unmatched: 5. The CDR3 spans 17 residues.

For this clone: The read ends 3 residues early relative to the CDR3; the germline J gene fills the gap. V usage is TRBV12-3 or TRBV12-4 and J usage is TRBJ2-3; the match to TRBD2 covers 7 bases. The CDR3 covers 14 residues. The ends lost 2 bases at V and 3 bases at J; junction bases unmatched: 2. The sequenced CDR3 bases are TGTGCCAGCAGTTTAAGACTAGCTACAGATACG. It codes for CASSLRLATDT. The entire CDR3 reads CASSLRLATDTQYF.

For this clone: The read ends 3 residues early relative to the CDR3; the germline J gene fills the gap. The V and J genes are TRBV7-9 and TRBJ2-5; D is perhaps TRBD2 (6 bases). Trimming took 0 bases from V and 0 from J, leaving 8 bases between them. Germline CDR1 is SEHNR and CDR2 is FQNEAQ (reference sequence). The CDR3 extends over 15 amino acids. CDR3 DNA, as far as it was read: TGTGCCAGCAGCTTAGCGGAGGGGTACCAAGAGACC. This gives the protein CASSLAEGYQET. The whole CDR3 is CASSLAEGYQETQYF. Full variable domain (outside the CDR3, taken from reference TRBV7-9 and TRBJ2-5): DTGVSQNPRHKITKRGQNVTFRCDPISEHNRLYWYRQTLGQGPEFLTYFQNEAQLEKSRLLSDRFSAERPKGSFSTLEIQRTEQGDSAMYLCASSLAEGYQETQYFGPGTRLLVL.

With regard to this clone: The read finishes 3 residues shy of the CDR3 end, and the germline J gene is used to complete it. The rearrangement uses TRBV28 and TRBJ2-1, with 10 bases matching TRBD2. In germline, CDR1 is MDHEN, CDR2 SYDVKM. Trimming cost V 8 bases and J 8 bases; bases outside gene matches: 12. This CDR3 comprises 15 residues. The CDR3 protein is CASRRLAGGRDEQFF. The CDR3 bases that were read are TGTGCCAGCCGCCGTTTAGCGGGAGGTAGGGATGAG.

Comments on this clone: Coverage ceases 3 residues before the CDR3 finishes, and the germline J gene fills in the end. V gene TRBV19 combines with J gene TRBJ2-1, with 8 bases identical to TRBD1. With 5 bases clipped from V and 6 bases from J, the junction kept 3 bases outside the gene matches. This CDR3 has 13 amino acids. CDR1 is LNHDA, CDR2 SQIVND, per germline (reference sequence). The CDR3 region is CASSPDRGNEQFF. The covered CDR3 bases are TGTGCCAGTAGTCCCGACAGGGGCAATGAG. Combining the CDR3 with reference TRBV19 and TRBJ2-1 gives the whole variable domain DGGITQSPKYLFRKEGQNVTLSCEQNLNHDAMYWYRQDPGQGLRLIYYSQIVNDFQKGDIAEGYSVSREKKESFPLTVTSAQKNPTAFYLCASSPDRGNEQFFGPGTRLTVL.

Here the CDR3 reads CASSRRGREQYF. The sequenced CDR3 bases are TGTGCCAGCAGCCGGAGGGGGCGCGAG. This chain links TRBV5-8 with TRBJ2-7; D perhaps matches TRBD1 (7 bases). The read stops 3 residues short of the end of the CDR3; the missing end is completed from the germline J gene. Per germline, CDR1 SGHTS and CDR2 YDEGEE. V was shortened by 4 bases and J by 6 bases, with 11 bases between the two germline ends. This CDR3 is built from 12 residues.

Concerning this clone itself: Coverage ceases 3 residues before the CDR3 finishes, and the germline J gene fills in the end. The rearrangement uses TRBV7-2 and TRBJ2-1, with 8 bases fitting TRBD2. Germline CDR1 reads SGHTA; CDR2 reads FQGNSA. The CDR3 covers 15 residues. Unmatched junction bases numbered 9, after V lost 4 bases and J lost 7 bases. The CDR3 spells CASSSTQAGGNEQFF. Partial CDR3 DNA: TGTGCCAGCAGCTCCACTCAGGCGGGAGGAAATGAG. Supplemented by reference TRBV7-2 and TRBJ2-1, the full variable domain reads GAGVSQSPSNKVTEKGKDVELRCDPISGHTALYWYRQSLGQGLEFLIYFQGNSAPDKSGLPSDRFSAERTGGSVSTLTIQRTQQEDSAVYLCASSSTQAGGNEQFFGPGTRLTVL.

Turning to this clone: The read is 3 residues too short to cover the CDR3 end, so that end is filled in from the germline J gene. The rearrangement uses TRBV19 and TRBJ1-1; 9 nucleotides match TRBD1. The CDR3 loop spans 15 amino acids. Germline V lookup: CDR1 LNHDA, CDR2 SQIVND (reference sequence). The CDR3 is CASSIGGGTGPKAFF. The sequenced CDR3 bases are TGTGCCAGTAGTATAGGGGGGGGGACAGGGCCGAAA.

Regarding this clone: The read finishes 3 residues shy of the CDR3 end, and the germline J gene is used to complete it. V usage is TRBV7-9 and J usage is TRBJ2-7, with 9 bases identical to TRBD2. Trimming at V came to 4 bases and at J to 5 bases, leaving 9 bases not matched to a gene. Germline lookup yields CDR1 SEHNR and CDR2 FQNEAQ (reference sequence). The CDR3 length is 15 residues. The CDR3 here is CASSSRTSAGDEQYF. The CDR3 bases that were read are TGTGCCAGCAGCTCGAGGACTAGCGCGGGCGACGAG.

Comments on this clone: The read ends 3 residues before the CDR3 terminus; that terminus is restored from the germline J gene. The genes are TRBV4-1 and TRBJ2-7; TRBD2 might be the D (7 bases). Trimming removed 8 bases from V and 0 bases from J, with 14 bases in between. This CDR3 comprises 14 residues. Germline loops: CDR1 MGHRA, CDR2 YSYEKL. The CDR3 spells CASGGGGSSYEQYF. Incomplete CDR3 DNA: TGCGCCAGCGGGGGAGGGGGAAGCTCCTACGAG.

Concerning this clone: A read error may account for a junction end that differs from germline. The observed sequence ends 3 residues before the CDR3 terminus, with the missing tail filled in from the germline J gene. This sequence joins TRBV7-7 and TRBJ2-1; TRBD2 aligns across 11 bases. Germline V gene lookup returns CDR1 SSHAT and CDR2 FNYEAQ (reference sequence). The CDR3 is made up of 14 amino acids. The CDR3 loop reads CASSLAGGGDEQFF. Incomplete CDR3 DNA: TGTGCTAGCAGCTTAGCGGGAGGGGGGGATGAG.

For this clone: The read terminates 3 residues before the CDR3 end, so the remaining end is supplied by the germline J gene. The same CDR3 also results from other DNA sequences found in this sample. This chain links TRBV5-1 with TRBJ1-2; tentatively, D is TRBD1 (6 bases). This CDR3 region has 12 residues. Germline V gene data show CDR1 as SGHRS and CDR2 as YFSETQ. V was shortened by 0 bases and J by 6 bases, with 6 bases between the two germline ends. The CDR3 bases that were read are TGCGCCAGCAGCTTGGACAGGGATGGC. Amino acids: CASSLDRDG. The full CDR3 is CASSLDRDGYTF.

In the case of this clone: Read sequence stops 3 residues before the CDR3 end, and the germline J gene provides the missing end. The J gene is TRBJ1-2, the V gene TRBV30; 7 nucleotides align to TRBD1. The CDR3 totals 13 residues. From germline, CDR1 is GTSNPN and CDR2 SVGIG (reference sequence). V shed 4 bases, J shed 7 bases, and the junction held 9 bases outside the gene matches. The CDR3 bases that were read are TGTGCCTGGACCCTGACAGGGAAGGGTGGC. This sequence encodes CAWTLTGKGG. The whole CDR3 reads CAWTLTGKGGYTF.

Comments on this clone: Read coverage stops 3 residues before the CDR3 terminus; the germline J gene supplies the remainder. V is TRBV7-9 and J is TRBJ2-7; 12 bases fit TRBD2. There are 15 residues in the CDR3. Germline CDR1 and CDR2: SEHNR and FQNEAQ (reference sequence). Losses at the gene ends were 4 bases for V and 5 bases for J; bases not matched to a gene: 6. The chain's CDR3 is CASSSQTSGSHEQYF. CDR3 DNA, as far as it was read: TGTGCCAGCAGCTCCCAGACTAGCGGGAGCCACGAG.

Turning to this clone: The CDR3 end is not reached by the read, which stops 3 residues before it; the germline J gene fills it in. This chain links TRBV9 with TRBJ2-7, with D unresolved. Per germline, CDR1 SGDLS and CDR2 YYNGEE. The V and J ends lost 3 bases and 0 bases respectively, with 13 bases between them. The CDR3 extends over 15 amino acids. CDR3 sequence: CASSGLAEFSYEQYF. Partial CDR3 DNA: TGTGCCAGCAGCGGCCTTGCGGAGTTCTCCTACGAG.

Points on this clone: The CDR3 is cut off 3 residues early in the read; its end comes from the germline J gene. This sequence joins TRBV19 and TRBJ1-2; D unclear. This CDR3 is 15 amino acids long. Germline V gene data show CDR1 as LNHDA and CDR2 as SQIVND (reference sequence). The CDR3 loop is CASSPVLAVNNDYTF. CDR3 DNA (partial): TGTGCCAGTAGTCCCGTACTAGCGGTGAACAATGAC. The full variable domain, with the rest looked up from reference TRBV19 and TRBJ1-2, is DGGITQSPKYLFRKEGQNVTLSCEQNLNHDAMYWYRQDPGQGLRLIYYSQIVNDFQKGDIAEGYSVSREKKESFPLTVTSAQKNPTAFYLCASSPVLAVNNDYTFGSGTRLTVV.

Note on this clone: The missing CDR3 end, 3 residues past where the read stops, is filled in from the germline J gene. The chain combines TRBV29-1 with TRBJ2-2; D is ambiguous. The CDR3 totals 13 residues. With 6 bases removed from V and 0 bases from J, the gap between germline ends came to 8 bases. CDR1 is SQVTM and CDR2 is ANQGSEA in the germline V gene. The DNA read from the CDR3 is TGCAGCGTAACCACTACGAACACCGGGGAG. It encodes CSVTTTNTGE. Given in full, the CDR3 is CSVTTTNTGELFF.

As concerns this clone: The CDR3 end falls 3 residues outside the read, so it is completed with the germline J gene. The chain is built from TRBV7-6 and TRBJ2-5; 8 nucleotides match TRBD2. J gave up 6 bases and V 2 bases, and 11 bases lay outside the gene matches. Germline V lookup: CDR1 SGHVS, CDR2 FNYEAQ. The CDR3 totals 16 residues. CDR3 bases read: TGTGCCAGCAGCTTACCCCCAGCGGGAGCTACGAAGACC. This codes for CASSLPPAGATKT. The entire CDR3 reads CASSLPPAGATKTQYF.

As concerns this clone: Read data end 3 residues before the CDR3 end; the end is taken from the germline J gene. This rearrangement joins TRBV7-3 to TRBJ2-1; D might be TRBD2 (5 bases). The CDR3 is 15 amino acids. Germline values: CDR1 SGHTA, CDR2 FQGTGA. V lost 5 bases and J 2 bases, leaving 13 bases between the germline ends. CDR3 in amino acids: CASSTGPAAYNEQFF. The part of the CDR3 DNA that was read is TGTGCCAGCAGCACTGGACCAGCGGCCTACAATGAG. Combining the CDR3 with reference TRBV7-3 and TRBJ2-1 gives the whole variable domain GAGVSQTPSNKVTEKGKYVELRCDPISGHTALYWYRQSLGQGPEFLIYFQGTGAADDSGLPNDRFFAVRPEGSVSTLKIQRTERGDSAVYLCASSTGPAAYNEQFFGPGTRLTVL.

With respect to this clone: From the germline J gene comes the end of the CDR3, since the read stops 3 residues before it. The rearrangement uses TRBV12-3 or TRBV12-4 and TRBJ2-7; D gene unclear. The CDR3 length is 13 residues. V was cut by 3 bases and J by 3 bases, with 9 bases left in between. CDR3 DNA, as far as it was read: TGTGCCAGCAGTTTCGCAGAGAACTACGAG. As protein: CASSFAENYE. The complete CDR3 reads CASSFAENYEQYF.

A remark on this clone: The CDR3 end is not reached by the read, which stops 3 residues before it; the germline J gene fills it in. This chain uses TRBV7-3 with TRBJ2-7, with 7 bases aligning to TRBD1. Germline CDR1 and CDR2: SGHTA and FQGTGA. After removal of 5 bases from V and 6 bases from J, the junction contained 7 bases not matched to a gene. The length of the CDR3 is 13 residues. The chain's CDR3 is CASSPQGLGEQYF. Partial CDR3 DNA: TGTGCCAGCAGCCCACAGGGGCTGGGCGAG.

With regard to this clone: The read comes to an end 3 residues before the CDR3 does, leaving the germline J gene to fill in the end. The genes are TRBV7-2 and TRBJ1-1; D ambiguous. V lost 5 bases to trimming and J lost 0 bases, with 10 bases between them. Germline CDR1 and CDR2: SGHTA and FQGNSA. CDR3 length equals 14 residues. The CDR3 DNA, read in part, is TGTGCCAGCAGCAGAGGTGGCATGAACACTGAA. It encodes CASSRGGMNTE. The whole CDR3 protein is CASSRGGMNTEAFF.

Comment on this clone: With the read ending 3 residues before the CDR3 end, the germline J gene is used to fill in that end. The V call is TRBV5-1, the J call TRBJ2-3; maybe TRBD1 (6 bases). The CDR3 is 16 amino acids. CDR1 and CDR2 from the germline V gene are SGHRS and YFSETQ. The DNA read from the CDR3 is TGCGCCAGCAGCTTGGCCAAATTGGGGGCCCTTGAGACG. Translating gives CASSLAKLGALET. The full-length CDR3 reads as CASSLAKLGALETQYF.

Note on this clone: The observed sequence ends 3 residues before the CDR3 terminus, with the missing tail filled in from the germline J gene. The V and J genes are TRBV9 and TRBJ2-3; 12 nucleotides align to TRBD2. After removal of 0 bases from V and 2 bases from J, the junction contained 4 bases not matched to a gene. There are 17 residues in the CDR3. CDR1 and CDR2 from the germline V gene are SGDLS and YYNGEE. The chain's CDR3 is CASSVGLAGANTDTQYF. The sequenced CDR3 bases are TGTGCCAGCAGCGTAGGACTAGCGGGAGCTAACACAGATACG.

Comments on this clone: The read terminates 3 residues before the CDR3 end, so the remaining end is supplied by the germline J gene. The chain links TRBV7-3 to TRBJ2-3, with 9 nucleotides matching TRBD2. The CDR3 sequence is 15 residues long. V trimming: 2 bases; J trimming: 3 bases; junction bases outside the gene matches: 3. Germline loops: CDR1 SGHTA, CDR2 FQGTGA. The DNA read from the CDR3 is TGTGCCAGCAGCTTAGGGACTAGCAAGACAGATACG. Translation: CASSLGTSKTDT. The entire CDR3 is CASSLGTSKTDTQYF.

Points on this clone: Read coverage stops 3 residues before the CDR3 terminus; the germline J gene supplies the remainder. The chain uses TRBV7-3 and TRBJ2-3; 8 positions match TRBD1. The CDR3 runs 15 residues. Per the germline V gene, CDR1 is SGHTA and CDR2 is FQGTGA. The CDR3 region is CASSLVVDRAETQYF. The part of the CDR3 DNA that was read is TGTGCCAGCAGCTTAGTCGTGGACAGGGCGGAGACG. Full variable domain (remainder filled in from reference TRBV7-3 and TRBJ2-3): GAGVSQTPSNKVTEKGKYVELRCDPISGHTALYWYRQSLGQGPEFLIYFQGTGAADDSGLPNDRFFAVRPEGSVSTLKIQRTERGDSAVYLCASSLVVDRAETQYFGPGTRLTVL.

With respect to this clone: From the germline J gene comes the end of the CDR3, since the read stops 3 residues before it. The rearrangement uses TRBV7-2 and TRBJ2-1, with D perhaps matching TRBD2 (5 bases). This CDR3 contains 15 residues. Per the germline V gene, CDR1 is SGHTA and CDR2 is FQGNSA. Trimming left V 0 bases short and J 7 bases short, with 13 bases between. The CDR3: CASSLATRLGNEQFF. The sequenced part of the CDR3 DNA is TGTGCCAGCAGCTTAGCAACTAGATTAGGAAATGAG.